This T cell receptor beta chain emerged from a study of blood T cell repertoires in COVID-19 (TCRdb year 2020). Concerning the study at large: Samples covering the acute and convalescent phases of COVID-19 were provided by collaborators in the United States, Italy and Spain. The prospective study material was composed of cDNA or gDNA derived from T cells, B-cell-depleted T cells, or PBMCs. Deeply sampled blood TCRbeta repertoires from subjects exposed to, actively infected with, or recovered from COVID-19 were included in the dataset. The repertoires were made available in a free public database intended to serve as a resource for research on the immune response to SARS-CoV-2. The samples were drawn from two sources: the first 160 participants of the ongoing ImmuneRACE study, and 1,254 subjects contributed by 6 global collaborators. The sample metadata nearly always contained a de-identified subject ID, COVID-19 status, age in years and sex. Where HLA class I and class II types were available, the types were taken from metadata supplied by the sample provider, not from assay-based typing.

CDR1 and CDR2 (SGHTA, FQGNSA) derive from the germline V gene. Reading from cysteine to phenylalanine, the CDR3 counts 17 amino acids. Just CDR3 DNA is preserved here, 51 bases in frame from base 1. The junction shows trimming of 5 bases on V and 6 bases on J, and the gene matches do not reach 14 bases of it. Details on this clone: The clone's antigen remains unknown. Per-base qualities were not stored, and no clone one base away is much larger.

TCRbeta CDR3 regions were amplified from genomic DNA using the immunoSEQ Assay, a bias-controlled multiplex PCR. Under the source paper's analysis protocol: Within the assay, amplification of reference gene primers was used to estimate how many nucleated cells each sample contained. To quantify the absolute abundance of each unique TCRbeta CDR3 rearrangement, sequence reads were collapsed and filtered. For each sample, productive Simpson clonality was calculated as the square root of Simpson's diversity index over productive rearrangements. Imported from immuneACCESS, the table was reduced by TCRdb to in-frame sequences with V and J called. These copies leave out some clones; in studies compared against another copy, an unresolved V gene accounts for under half, and the cause of the remainder is not known. V, J and clone size are those of that table, while D and trimming were read from the DNA. The sample table shows some 61,000 clones, and roughly 85% are seen once. The ten largest account for 7% to 8.5% of the sample.

Each collaborating institution followed its own protocols to collect whole blood in K2EDTA tubes. For TCRbeta analysis, collaborators shipped samples in one of three forms: frozen whole blood, isolated PBMCs, or DNA extracted from either of those sample types. What the study reported, not specific to this receptor: The quantity of clinical and demographic metadata differed by source and by participant and was supplied without curation.

The chain is made from TRBV7-2 and TRBJ2-3; TRBD2 lines up with 10 middle nucleotides. This sequence originates from a man under 40 with acute or convalescent COVID-19. The specimen sequenced was peripheral blood. The nucleotide sequence reads as follows: TGTGCCAGCAGCGCCCCCGGGACTAGCGATCCAAGGGATACGCAGTATTTT. Protein translation: CASSAPGTSDPRDTQYF.